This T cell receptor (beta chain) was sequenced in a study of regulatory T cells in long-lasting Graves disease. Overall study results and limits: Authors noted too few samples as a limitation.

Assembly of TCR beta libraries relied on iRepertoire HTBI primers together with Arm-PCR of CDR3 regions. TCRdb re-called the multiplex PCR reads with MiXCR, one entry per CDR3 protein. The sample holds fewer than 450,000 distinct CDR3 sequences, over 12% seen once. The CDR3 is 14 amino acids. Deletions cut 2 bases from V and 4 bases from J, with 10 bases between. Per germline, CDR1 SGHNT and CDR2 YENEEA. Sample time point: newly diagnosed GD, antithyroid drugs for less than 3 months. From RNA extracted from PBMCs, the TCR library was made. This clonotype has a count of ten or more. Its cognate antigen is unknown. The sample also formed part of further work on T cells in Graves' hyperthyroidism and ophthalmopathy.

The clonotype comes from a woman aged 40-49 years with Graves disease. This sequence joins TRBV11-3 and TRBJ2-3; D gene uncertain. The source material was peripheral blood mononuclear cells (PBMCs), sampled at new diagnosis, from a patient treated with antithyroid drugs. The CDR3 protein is CASSLFNRADTQYF. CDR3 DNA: TGTGCCAGCAGCTTATTTAACCGCGCAGATACGCAGTATTTT.